Below are 5 T cell receptor beta chains sequenced from a single sample in a study of T cells in women clearing cervical HPV infection. TCRdb keeps only in-frame clones here, not all; method: immunoSEQ multiplex PCR. The ten top clones account for roughly 9.4%, within a sample of over 10,000 clones. Specimen: blood buffy coat. The receptors here all came from a woman aged 18-69 years with a cervical HPV16 infection that either progressed to CIN3+ or cleared (not recorded which).

Judged by frequency, this clone is medium-sized. With the read ending 3 residues before the CDR3 end, the germline J gene is used to fill in that end. The rearrangement uses TRBV2 and TRBJ2-1; tentatively, D is TRBD1 (6 bases). The V end lost 6 bases, the J end lost 4 bases, and 7 bases lay between the germline ends. The CDR3 has 12 amino acids. Germline-derived CDR1 and CDR2 are SNHLY and FYNNEI. The CDR3 DNA, read in part, is TGTGCCAGCAGGACAGGATACAATGAG. It yields the protein CASRTGYNE. The whole CDR3 sequence is CASRTGYNEQFF.

Note on this clone: The missing CDR3 end, 3 residues past where the read stops, is filled in from the germline J gene. V usage is TRBV6-2 or TRBV6-3 and J usage is TRBJ2-3, with D possibly matching TRBD1 (7 bases). This CDR3 region has 17 residues. Trimming took 7 bases from V and 3 from J, leaving 23 bases between them. Germline V CDR1 and CDR2: MNHEY, SVGEGT. CDR3 sequence reads: CASKTGGGRSRTDTQYF. The part of the CDR3 DNA that was read is TGTGCCAGCAAAACCGGAGGGGGCAGATCGAGGACAGATACG.

Regarding this clone: From the germline J gene comes the end of the CDR3, since the read stops 3 residues before it. The chain carries TRBV2 and TRBJ1-2, with 8 bases fitting TRBD1. The germline V gene encodes CDR1 SNHLY and CDR2 FYNNEI. The CDR3 sequence is 13 residues long. CDR3 DNA, as far as it was read: TGTGCCAGCAGTCAGGGACAGGATCGGGGC. Its translation is CASSQGQDRG. The whole CDR3 protein is CASSQGQDRGYTF. The complete variable domain, with remaining parts taken from reference TRBV2 and TRBJ1-2, reads EPEVTQTPSHQVTQMGQEVILRCVPISNHLYFYWYRQILGQKVEFLVSFYNNEISEKSEIFDDQFSVERPDGSNFTLKIRSTKLEDSAMYFCASSQGQDRGYTFGSGTRLTVV.

Comments on this clone: The read terminates 3 residues before the CDR3 end, so the remaining end is supplied by the germline J gene. The chain uses TRBV29-1 and TRBJ2-2, with 8 bases identical to TRBD1. The CDR3 sequence is 15 residues long. Germline CDR1 SQVTM, CDR2 ANQGSEA. Unmatched junction bases numbered 8, after V lost 2 bases and J lost 6 bases. CDR3 residues: CSVEKGGQEAGELFF. CDR3 DNA (partial): TGCAGCGTTGAAAAAGGGGGACAGGAGGCCGGGGAG.

Concerning this clone: Read coverage stops 3 residues before the CDR3 terminus; the germline J gene supplies the remainder. The chain couples TRBV6-2 or TRBV6-3 to TRBJ1-2; D is unclear. Trimming pared 5 bases from V and 0 bases from J, leaving 7 bases between. CDR1 MNHEY and CDR2 SVGEGT come from the germline V gene. This CDR3 is 13 amino acids long. The CDR3 reads CASSPTANYGYTF. The CDR3 DNA, read in part, is TGTGCCAGCAGTCCCACGGCTAACTATGGC.